This note documents a single T cell receptor (beta chain) sequence. The authors obtained approximately 2.1 micrograms of genomic DNA from cryopreserved PBMCs for TCR beta libraries. Method: immunoSEQ multiplex PCR; TCRdb's copy keeps in-frame clones and lacks some. This sample has roughly 70,000 clones, with over 75% found just once. This record comes from a study of cytotoxic CD8 clonotypes in ibrutinib-treated CLL. The input for sequencing was PBMCs, taken after 12 months of ibrutinib treatment. The source of this sequence is a human donor with chronic lymphocytic leukemia.

CDR3 DNA: TGTGCCAGCAGTTCGGGGCAGGGTGTACAGCCCCAGCATTTT. This codes for CASSSGQGVQPQHF. This chain uses TRBV27 with TRBJ1-5, with a possible D match to TRBD1 (5 bases). This CDR3 is built from 14 residues. V was shortened by 4 bases and J by 7 bases, with 14 bases between the two germline ends. Germline V gene sequence: CDR1 MNHEY, CDR2 SMNVEV (reference sequence).